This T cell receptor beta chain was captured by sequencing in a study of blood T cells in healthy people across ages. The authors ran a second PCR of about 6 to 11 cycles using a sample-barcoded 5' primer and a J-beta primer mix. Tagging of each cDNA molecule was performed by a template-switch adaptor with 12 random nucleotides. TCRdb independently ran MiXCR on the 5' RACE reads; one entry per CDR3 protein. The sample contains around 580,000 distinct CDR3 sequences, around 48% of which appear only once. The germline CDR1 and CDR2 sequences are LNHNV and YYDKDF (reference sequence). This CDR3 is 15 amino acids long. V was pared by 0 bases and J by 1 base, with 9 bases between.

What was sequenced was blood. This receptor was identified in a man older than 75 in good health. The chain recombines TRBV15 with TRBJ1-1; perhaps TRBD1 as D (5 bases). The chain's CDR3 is CATSRDHTGNTEAFF. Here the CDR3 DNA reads TGTGCCACCAGCAGAGATCATACAGGGAACACTGAAGCTTTCTTT.